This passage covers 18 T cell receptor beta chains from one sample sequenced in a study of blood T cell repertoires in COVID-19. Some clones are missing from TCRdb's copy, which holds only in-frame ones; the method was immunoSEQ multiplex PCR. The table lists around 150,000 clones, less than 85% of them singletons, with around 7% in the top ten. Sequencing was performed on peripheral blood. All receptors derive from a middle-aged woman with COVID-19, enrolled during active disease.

CDR3 residues: CASSFGLGGDEQYF. Written as DNA, the CDR3 is TGTGCCAGCTCCTTCGGGCTCGGGGGAGACGAGCAGTACTTC. The V gene is TRBV18, the J gene TRBJ2-7, with a weak D call TRBD2 (6 bases). The V and J ends lost 6 bases and 5 bases respectively, with 17 bases between them. The germline gives CDR1 KGHSH, CDR2 LQKENI. The CDR3 sequence is 14 residues long.

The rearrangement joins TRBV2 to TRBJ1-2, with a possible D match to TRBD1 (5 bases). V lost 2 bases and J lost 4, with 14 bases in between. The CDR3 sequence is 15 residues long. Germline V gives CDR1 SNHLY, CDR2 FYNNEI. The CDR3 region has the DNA TGTGCCAGCAGTGAATTGGGGGGGGACTTCTATGGCTACACCTTC. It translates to CASSELGGDFYGYTF. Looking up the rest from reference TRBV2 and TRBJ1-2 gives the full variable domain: EPEVTQTPSHQVTQMGQEVILRCVPISNHLYFYWYRQILGQKVEFLVSFYNNEISEKSEIFDDQFSVERPDGSNFTLKIRSTKLEDSAMYFCASSELGGDFYGYTFGSGTRLTVV.

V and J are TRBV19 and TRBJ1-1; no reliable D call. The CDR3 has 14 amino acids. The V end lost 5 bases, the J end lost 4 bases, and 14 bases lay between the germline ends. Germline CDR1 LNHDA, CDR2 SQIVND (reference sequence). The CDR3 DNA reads TGTGCCAGTAGTCCAAACCGGGATTCCACTGAAGCTTTCTTT. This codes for CASSPNRDSTEAFF.

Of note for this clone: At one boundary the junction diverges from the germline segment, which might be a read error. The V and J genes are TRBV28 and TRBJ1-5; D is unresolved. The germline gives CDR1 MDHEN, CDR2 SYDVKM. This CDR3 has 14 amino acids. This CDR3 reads CASSLGGSSQPQHF. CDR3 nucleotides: TGTGCCAGCAGTTTAGGTGGGAGCAGTCAGCCCCAGCATTTT.

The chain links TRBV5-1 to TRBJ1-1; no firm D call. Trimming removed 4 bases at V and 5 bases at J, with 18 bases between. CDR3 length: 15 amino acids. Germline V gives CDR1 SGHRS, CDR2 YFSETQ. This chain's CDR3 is CASSDRGPLWTEAFF. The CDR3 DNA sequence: TGCGCCAGCAGCGATCGCGGTCCTCTTTGGACTGAAGCTTTCTTT.

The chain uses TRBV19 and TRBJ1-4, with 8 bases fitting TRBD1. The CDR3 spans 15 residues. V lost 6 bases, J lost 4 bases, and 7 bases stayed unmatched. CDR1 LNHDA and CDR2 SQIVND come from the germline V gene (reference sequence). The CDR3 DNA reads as TGTGCCAGTAGCGGCAGGGGGCACGGTAATGAAAAACTGTTTTTT. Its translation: CASSGRGHGNEKLFF.

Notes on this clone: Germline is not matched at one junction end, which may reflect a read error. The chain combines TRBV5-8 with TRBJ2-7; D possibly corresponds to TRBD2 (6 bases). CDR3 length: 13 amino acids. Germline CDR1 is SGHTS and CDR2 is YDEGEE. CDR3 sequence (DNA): TGTGCCAGCTTACGGGGGTCCGGAGTACCACCGTTCTTC. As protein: CASLRGSGVPPFF.

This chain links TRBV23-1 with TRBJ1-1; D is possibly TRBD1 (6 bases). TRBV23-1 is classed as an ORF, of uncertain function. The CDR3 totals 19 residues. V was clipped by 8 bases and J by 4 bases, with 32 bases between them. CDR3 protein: CASGSRHTGFRLHLTEAFF. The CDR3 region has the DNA TGCGCCAGCGGATCACGCCATACAGGGTTTAGGCTGCATCTCACTGAAGCTTTCTTT.

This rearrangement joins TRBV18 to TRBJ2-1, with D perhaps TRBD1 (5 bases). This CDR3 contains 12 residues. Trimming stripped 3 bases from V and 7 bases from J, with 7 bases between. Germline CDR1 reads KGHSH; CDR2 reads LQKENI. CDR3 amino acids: CASSPPGNEQFF. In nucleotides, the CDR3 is TGTGCCAGCTCACCGCCAGGGAATGAGCAGTTCTTC.

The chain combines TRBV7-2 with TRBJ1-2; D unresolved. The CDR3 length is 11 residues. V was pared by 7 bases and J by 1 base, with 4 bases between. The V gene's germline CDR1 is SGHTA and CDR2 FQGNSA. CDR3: CASKLNYGYTF. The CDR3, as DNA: TGTGCCAGCAAACTTAACTATGGCTACACCTTC.

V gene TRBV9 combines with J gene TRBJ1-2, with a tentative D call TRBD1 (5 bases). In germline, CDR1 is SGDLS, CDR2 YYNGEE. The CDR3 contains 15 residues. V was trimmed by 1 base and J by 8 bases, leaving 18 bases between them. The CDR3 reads CASSVLDRFSGGYTF. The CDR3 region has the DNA TGTGCCAGCAGCGTACTGGACCGATTTTCAGGGGGCTACACCTTC.

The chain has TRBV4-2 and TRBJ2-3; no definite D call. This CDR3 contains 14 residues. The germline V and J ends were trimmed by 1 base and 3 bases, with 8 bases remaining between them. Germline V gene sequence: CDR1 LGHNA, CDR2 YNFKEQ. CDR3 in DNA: TGTGCCAGCAGCCAAGTAGGAGCTACAGATACGCAGTATTTT. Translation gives CASSQVGATDTQYF.

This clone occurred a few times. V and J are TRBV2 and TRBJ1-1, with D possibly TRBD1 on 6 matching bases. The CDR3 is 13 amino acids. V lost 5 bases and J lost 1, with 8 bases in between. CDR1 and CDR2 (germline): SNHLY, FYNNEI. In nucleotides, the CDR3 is TGTGCCAGCAGTCGGACAGCGAACACTGAAGCTTTCTTT. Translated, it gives CASSRTANTEAFF.

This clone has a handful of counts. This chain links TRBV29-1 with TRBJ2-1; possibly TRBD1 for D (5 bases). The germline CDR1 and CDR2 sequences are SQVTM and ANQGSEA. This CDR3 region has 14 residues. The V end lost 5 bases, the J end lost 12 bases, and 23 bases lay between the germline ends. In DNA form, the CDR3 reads TGCAGCGTTATATTTTTAGGACAAGCAAATTCGCAGTTCTTC. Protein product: CSVIFLGQANSQFF.

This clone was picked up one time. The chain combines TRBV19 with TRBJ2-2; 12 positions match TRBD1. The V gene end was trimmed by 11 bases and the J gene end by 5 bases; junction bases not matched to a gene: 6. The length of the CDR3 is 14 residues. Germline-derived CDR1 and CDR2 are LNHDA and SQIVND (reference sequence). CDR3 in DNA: TGTGCCGGGAGGGACAGGGGGCTAACCGGGGAGCTGTTTTTT. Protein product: CAGRDRGLTGELFF. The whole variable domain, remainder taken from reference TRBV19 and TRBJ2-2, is DGGITQSPKYLFRKEGQNVTLSCEQNLNHDAMYWYRQDPGQGLRLIYYSQIVNDFQKGDIAEGYSVSREKKESFPLTVTSAQKNPTAFYLCAGRDRGLTGELFFGEGSRLTVL.

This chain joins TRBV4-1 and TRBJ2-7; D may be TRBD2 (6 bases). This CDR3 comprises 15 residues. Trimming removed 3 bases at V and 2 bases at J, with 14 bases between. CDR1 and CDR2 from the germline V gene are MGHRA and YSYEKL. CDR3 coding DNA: TGCGCCAGCAGCCACGGGACTCCCCTCCCCTACGAGCAGTACTTC. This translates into CASSHGTPLPYEQYF.

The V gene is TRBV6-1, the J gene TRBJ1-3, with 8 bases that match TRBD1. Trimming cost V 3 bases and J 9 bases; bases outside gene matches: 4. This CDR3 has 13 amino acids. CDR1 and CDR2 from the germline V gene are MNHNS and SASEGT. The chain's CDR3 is CASSETGAATIYF. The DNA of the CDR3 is TGTGCCAGCAGTGAGACAGGGGCGGCCACCATATATTTT.

The CDR3 loop reads CASGRQDTGELFF. The CDR3 bases are TGTGCCAGCGGGCGACAGGACACCGGGGAGCTGTTTTTT. The V and J genes are TRBV2 and TRBJ2-2, with D maybe TRBD1 (6 bases). Trimming cost V 8 bases and J 3 bases, with 10 bases left between them. Germline CDR1 is SNHLY and CDR2 is FYNNEI. This CDR3 spans 13 amino acids.